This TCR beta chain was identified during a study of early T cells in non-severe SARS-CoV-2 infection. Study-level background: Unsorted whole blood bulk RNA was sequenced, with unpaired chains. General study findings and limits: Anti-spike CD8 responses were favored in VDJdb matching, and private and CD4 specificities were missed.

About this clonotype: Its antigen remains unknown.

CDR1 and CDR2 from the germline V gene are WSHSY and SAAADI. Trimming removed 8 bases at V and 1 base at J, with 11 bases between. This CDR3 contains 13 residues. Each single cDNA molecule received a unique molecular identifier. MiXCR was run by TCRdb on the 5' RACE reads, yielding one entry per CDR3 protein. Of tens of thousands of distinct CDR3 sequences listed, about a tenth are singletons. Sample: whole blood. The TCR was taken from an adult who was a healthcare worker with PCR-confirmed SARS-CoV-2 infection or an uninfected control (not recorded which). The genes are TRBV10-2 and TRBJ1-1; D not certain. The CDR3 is CASPRHRNTEAFF. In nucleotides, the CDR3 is TGCGCCAGCCCGCGACATAGGAACACTGAAGCTTTCTTT.